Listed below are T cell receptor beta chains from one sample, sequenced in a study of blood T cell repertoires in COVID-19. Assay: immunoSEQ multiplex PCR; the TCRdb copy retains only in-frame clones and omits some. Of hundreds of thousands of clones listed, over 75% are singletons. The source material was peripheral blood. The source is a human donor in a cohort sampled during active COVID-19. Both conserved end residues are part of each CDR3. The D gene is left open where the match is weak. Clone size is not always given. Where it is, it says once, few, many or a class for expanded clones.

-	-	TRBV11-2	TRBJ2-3	TGTGCCAGCAGCTTAGGGCAGGGATGGGATACGCAGTATTTT	CASSLGQGWDTQYF
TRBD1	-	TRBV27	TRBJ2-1	TGTGCCAGCGCGACAGGGGGCTCCTACAATGAGCAGTTCTTC	CASATGGSYNEQFF
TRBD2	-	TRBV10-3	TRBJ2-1	TGTGCCATCAGGGACGGGACTAGCGGGGGCGTGGGGCAGTTCTTC	CAIRDGTSGGVGQFF
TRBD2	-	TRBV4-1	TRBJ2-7	TGCGCCACTTCCCCCCTAATTAAACCTAGCGGGACTTTCTACGAGCAGTACTTC	CATSPLIKPSGTFYEQYF
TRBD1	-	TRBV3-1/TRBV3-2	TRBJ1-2	TGTGCCAGCAGCCTCGACAGGGGGCGCGGTGGCTACACCTTC	CASSLDRGRGGYTF
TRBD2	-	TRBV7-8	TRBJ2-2	TGTGCCAGCAGCTTAGTTAAGGCTAGCGGGGTGGGTTTCTTAAACACCGGGGAGCTGTTTTTT	CASSLVKASGVGFLNTGELFF
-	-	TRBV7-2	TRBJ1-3	TGTGCCAGCAGCTTAGGGACTGTCTCTGGAAACACCATATATTTT	CASSLGTVSGNTIYF
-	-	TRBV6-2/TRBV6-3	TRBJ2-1	TGTGCCAGCAGTTACCTCCCCACCACAGGGCAACGCTCCTACAATGAGCAGTTCTTC	CASSYLPTTGQRSYNEQFF
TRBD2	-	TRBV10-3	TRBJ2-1	TGTGCCACGAAACAGCGGGAGGCTACCTACAATGAGCAGTTCTTC	CATKQREATYNEQFF
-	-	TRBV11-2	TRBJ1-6	TGTGCCAGCAGCTCCGGTATTAGAGGAGGTAATTCACCCCTCCACTTT	CASSSGIRGGNSPLHF
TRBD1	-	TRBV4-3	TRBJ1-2	TGCGCCAGCAGCCAAGGTCAGGGGGCGGTGAACTATGGCTACACCTTC	CASSQGQGAVNYGYTF
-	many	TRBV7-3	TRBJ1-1	TGTGCCAGCAGCTTAACCGGGAAGAACACTGAAGCTTTCTTT	CASSLTGKNTEAFF
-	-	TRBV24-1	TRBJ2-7	TGTGCCACCAGTGACCCTGGACTCGGCTACTACGAGCAGTACTTC	CATSDPGLGYYEQYF
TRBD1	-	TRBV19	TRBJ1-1	TGTGCCAGTAGGGACAGGGGGCGTGATGAAGCTTTCTTT	CASRDRGRDEAFF
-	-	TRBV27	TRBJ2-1	TGTGCCAGCAGTTTATCGTGGGGCCATGAGCAGTTCTTC	CASSLSWGHEQFF
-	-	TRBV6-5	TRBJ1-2	TGTGCCAGCAGTTATTACGGGAGAACTATGGGGTACACCTTC	CASSYYGRTMGYTF
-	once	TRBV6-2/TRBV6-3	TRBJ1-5	TGTGCCAGCAGTCAGTTTTTGGAGCCCCAGCATTTT	CASSQFLEPQHF
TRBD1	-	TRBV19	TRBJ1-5	TGTGCCAGTAGAACAGGACAGGGATTCGATCAGCCCCAGCATTTT	CASRTGQGFDQPQHF
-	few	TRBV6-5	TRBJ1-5	TGTGCCAGCAGCCCCGAACAGGGCCCTCAGCCCCAGCATTTT	CASSPEQGPQPQHF
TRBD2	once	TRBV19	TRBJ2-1	TGTGCCAGTAGTCCCGACCCCACCCACGGACTAGCGAGCAATGAGCAGTTCTTC	CASSPDPTHGLASNEQFF
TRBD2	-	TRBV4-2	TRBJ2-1	TGTGCCAGCAGTCTAGCGGGGGCCCCCAATGAGCAGTTCTTC	CASSLAGAPNEQFF
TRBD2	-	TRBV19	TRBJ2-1	TGTGCCAGTAGTATAGTCACAAACCTAGCGGGAGGCCATCACAATGAGCAGTTCTTC	CASSIVTNLAGGHHNEQFF
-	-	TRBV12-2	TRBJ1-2	TGTGCAAGTCGCTTAGCGAGGACAAGTAACTATGGCTACACCTTC	CASRLARTSNYGYTF
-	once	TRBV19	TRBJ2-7	TGTGCCAGTAGTATAGATCTGGTTGCGCGGGACAGCTCCTACGAGCAGTACTTC	CASSIDLVARDSSYEQYF
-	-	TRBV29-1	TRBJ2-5	TGCAGCGTTGGGGCAGGGGGGCGGCAAGAGACCCAGTACTTC	CSVGAGGRQETQYF
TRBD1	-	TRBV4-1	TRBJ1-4	TGCGCCAGCAGCCAAGACGGGACAGATGAAAAACTGTTTTTT	CASSQDGTDEKLFF
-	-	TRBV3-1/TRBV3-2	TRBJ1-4	TGTGCCAGCAGCCAAGATCCAGGGGCGCGGGAAAAACTGTTTTTT	CASSQDPGAREKLFF
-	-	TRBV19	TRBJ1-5	TGTGCCAGTAGTAAAAAGGGAGGGAGCAATCAGCCCCAGCATTTT	CASSKKGGSNQPQHF
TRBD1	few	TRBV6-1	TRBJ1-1	TGTGCCAGCAGTGAACAGGGGGCGTTCACTGAAGCTTTCTTT	CASSEQGAFTEAFF
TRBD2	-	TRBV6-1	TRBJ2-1	TGTGCCAGCAGTGAAGGAACTAGCGGGATCCGGCGGTTCTTC	CASSEGTSGIRRFF
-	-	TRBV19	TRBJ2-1	TGTGCCAGCAGGGGCGATAGCTCCTACAATGAGCAGTTCTTC	CASRGDSSYNEQFF
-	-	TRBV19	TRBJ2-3	TGTGCCAGTAGTATCGGGTACTCCACAGATACGCAGTATTTT	CASSIGYSTDTQYF
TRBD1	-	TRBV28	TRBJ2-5	TGTGCCAGCAGACCGACAGGGGGCGAGCAGACCCAGTACTTC	CASRPTGGEQTQYF
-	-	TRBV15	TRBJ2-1	TGTGCCACCAGCAGAAATAGCGGCTATGAGCAGTTCTTC	CATSRNSGYEQFF
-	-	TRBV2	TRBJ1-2	TGTGCCAGCACCTCCGGGAACCCCTATGGCTACACCTTC	CASTSGNPYGYTF
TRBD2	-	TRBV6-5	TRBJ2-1	TGTGCCAGCAGTTACCTGGGTCTAGCGGGGGTCAATGAGCAGTTCTTC	CASSYLGLAGVNEQFF
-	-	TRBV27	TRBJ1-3	TGTGCCAGCAGTAGGGGGGGGGTTGGAAACACCATATATTTT	CASSRGGVGNTIYF
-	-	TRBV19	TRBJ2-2	TGTGCCAGTATGGGCCAATTGGGGCAGGGAAGAGCCGGGGAGCTGTTTTTT	CASMGQLGQGRAGELFF
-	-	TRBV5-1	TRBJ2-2	TGCGCCAGCAGCTTGGGGGTAGACTCGGGCACCGGGGAGCTGTTTTTT	CASSLGVDSGTGELFF
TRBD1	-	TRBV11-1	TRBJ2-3	TGTGCCAGCAGCAACAGGGGGCCGTACACAGATACGCAGTATTTT	CASSNRGPYTDTQYF
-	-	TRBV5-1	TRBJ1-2	TGCGCCAGCAGCCCAATTTTGGGTAGGGGGGGCTACACCTTC	CASSPILGRGGYTF
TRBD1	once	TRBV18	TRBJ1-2	TGTGCCAGCTCACGAGGACAGGGGCGGGTAAACTATGGCTACACCTTC	CASSRGQGRVNYGYTF
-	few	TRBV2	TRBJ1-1	TGTGCCAGCAGTCAGGGCTGGAACACTGAAGCTTTCTTT	CASSQGWNTEAFF
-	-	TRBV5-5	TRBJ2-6	TGTGCCAGCAGCTTCGGGACAATACTTAGCTCTGGGGCCAACGTCCTGACTTTC	CASSFGTILSSGANVLTF
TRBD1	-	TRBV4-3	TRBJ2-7	TGCGCCAGCAGTATTGACAGGGCGGCCTACGAGCAGTACTTC	CASSIDRAAYEQYF
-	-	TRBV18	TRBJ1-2	TGTGCCAGCTCACCAGCGGCGTCGGATGGCTACACCTTC	CASSPAASDGYTF
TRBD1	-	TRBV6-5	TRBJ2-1	TGTGCCAGCAGTACGGGACAGGGCGGGCACAATGAGCAGTTCTTC	CASSTGQGGHNEQFF
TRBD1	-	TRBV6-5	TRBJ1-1	TGTGCCAGCAGTCCCGACAGGGATCCCCTCCCTGAAGCTTTCTTT	CASSPDRDPLPEAFF
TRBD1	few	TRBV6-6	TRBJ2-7	TGTGCCAGCAGTAAAGGGACAGGGCCCTTATACGAGCAGTACTTC	CASSKGTGPLYEQYF
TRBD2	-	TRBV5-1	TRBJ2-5	TGCGCCAGCAGCTTGGCGAGAGCTAGCGGAGAGACCCAGTACTTC	CASSLARASGETQYF
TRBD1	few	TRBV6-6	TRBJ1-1	TGTGCCAGCGGCGAACGGGACAGCTCAAAAGCTTTCTTT	CASGERDSSKAFF
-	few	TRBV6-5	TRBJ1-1	TGTGCCAGCAGTTACTCGAGAGGCAGTGAAGCTTTCTTT	CASSYSRGSEAFF
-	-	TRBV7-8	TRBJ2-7	TGTGCCAGCAGCTTACGCCTGGACGGGGTTTACGAGCAGTACTTC	CASSLRLDGVYEQYF
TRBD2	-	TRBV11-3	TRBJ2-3	TGTGCCAGCAGCGCACTGGGACTAGCGGGAGGGTCAGCTACGCAGTATTTT	CASSALGLAGGSATQYF